Below are 20 T cell receptor beta chains sequenced from a single sample in a study of blood T cell repertoires in COVID-19. Some clones are missing from TCRdb's copy, which holds only in-frame ones; the method was immunoSEQ multiplex PCR. There are some 180,000 clones in the sample; about 78% occur only once, and roughly 9.4% lies in the top ten. Sequencing used peripheral blood. All receptors derive from a woman aged 50 to 65 with active or convalescent COVID-19.

J is TRBJ1-1 and V is TRBV28, with D possibly matching TRBD1 (6 bases). This CDR3 contains 13 residues. V was clipped by 7 bases and J by 4 bases, with 13 bases between them. CDR1 and CDR2 (germline): MDHEN, SYDVKM. The DNA of the CDR3 is TGTGCCAGCACCCACTCAGGGGTCACTGAAGCTTTCTTT. It is translated as CASTHSGVTEAFF.

This chain links TRBV4-2 with TRBJ2-4; TRBD2 matches 8 bases. V dropped 3 bases and J dropped 11; count of bases not matched to a gene: 9. The CDR3 is 14 amino acids. Germline values: CDR1 LGHNA, CDR2 YNFKEQ. The CDR3 protein is CASSQDSGGPLQYF. The CDR3 DNA is TGTGCCAGCAGCCAGGACAGCGGGGGCCCCCTTCAGTACTTC.

This clone was counted a single time. The chain joins TRBV6-5 to TRBJ2-1; TRBD2 is a possible D gene (5 bases). Per the germline V gene, CDR1 is MNHEY and CDR2 is SVGAGI. CDR3 size: 14 residues. V lost 7 bases and J 8 bases, leaving 18 bases between the germline ends. In DNA, the CDR3 is TGTGCCAGCACTTCCGCGTTGAGGGCCGATGAGCAGTTCTTC. This sequence encodes CASTSALRADEQFF.

The chain joins TRBV5-1 to TRBJ2-3, with 10 bases fitting TRBD1. The CDR3 has 15 amino acids. Germline V gene sequence: CDR1 SGHRS, CDR2 YFSETQ. After removal of 3 bases from V and 1 base from J, the junction contained 2 bases not matched to a gene. In DNA, the CDR3 is TGCGCCAGCAGCTCTGGACAGGGGGGCACAGATACGCAGTATTTT. This sequence encodes CASSSGQGGTDTQYF.

This clone was observed a few times. The chain employs TRBV28 and TRBJ2-7, with 10 bases fitting TRBD1. CDR3 length equals 14 residues. Germline CDR1 reads MDHEN; CDR2 reads SYDVKM. J gave up 6 bases and V 6 bases, and 8 bases lay outside the gene matches. This CDR3 is CASRDRGGPREQYF. The CDR3 coding sequence is TGTGCCAGCAGGGACAGGGGGGGCCCTCGCGAGCAGTACTTC.

There are many counts of this clone. The chain combines TRBV18 with TRBJ1-1; TRBD1 matches at 8 bases. V lost 2 bases, J lost 2 bases, and 7 bases stayed unmatched. The CDR3 consists of 16 residues. The germline CDR1 and CDR2 sequences are KGHSH and LQKENI. The CDR3 coding sequence is TGTGCCAGCTCACCAATGGGGGGACAGGAAAACACTGAAGCTTTCTTT. Protein product: CASSPMGGQENTEAFF.

The chain recombines TRBV19 with TRBJ1-1; 10 nucleotides agree with TRBD1. This CDR3 is built from 18 residues. Looked up from germline, CDR1 is LNHDA and CDR2 is SQIVND (reference sequence). Losses at the gene ends were 5 bases for V and 5 bases for J; bases not matched to a gene: 17. The chain's CDR3 is CASSARGRDRGKGTEAFF. The CDR3 coding sequence is TGTGCCAGTAGTGCCAGAGGACGGGACAGGGGAAAGGGTACTGAAGCTTTCTTT.

The chain employs TRBV30 and TRBJ1-6; perhaps TRBD1 as D (5 bases). Germline-derived CDR1 and CDR2 are GTSNPN and SVGIG (reference sequence). The CDR3 is 14 amino acids. V gave up 3 bases and J gave up 4 bases, with 10 bases separating them. The DNA of the CDR3 is TGTGCCTGGAGAGTCAAGGGGTATAATTCACCCCTCCACTTT. It translates to CAWRVKGYNSPLHF.

The chain links TRBV3-1 (or the pseudogene TRBV3-2) to TRBJ2-3, with 10 bases identical to TRBD2. The junction had 4 bases not matched to a gene; V was cut back by 5 bases and J by 2 bases. CDR1 LGHDT and CDR2 YNNKEL come from the germline V gene (reference sequence). The CDR3 runs to 15 residues. The CDR3 sequence is CASSSGLAATDTQYF. The CDR3, as DNA: TGTGCCAGCAGCTCCGGACTAGCGGCCACAGATACGCAGTATTTT.

The chain couples TRBV29-1 to TRBJ1-1; D is perhaps TRBD1 (6 bases). Germline assignment: CDR1 SQVTM and CDR2 ANQGSEA. This CDR3 contains 13 residues. V dropped 6 bases and J dropped 3 bases, with 14 bases sitting between them. The CDR3 nucleotides read TGCAGCGTCAGGCTAGGGGGTGACACTGAAGCTTTCTTT. Its translation is CSVRLGGDTEAFF.

V gene TRBV9 combines with J gene TRBJ2-1; 8 bases are a match to TRBD2. The CDR3 is 17 amino acids. Germline V CDR1 and CDR2: SGDLS, YYNGEE. V was pared by 0 bases and J by 2 bases, with 7 bases of the junction left unmatched. The CDR3: CASSVAGTSGTYNEQFF. CDR3 bases: TGTGCCAGCAGCGTAGCGGGAACTAGCGGAACCTACAATGAGCAGTTCTTC. Full variable domain (outside the CDR3, taken from reference TRBV9 and TRBJ2-1): DSGVTQTPKHLITATGQRVTLRCSPRSGDLSVYWYQQSLDQGLQFLIQYYNGEERAKGNILERFSAQQFPDLHSELNLSSLELGDSALYFCASSVAGTSGTYNEQFFGPGTRLTVL.

In regard to this clone: This could be a read error, since a much larger clone is one nucleotide away. The rearrangement links TRBV2 to TRBJ1-2; tentative D call: TRBD1 (6 bases). Germline V gene data show CDR1 as SNHLY and CDR2 as FYNNEI. The CDR3 totals 13 residues. The V end lost 5 bases, the J end lost 2 bases, and 9 bases lay between the germline ends. The CDR3 protein is CASSYDRNYGYTF. DNA of the CDR3: TGTGCCAGCAGTTACGACAGGAACTATGGCTACACCTTC.

This chain uses TRBV5-4 with TRBJ2-1; D not certain. This CDR3 region has 15 residues. Trimming removed 0 bases at V and 3 bases at J, with 10 bases between. Per the germline V gene, CDR1 is SGHNT and CDR2 is YYREEE (reference sequence). CDR3 nucleotides: TGTGCCAGCAGCTTGGCTGCGGTGAACTACAATGAGCAGTTCTTC. Protein sequence: CASSLAAVNYNEQFF.

This chain links TRBV15 with TRBJ2-5; no clear D. This CDR3 is built from 14 residues. Germline V lookup: CDR1 LNHNV, CDR2 YYDKDF (reference sequence). The germline V and J ends were trimmed by 0 bases and 1 base, with 6 bases remaining between them. The CDR3: CATSRDPSQETQYF. CDR3 nucleotide sequence: TGTGCCACCAGCAGAGATCCCAGCCAAGAGACCCAGTACTTC.

This clone turned up a few times. The junction shows a germline mismatch at one end, possibly a read error. The chain carries TRBV11-2 and TRBJ1-6; D is perhaps TRBD1 (5 bases). This CDR3 region has 15 residues. Germline assignment: CDR1 SGHAT and CDR2 FQNNGV. The CDR3 spells CASSLGAAYNSPLHF. The CDR3, as DNA: TGTGCCAGTAGCTTAGGGGCAGCTTATAATTCACCCCTCCACTTT.

The chain recombines TRBV6-2 or TRBV6-3 with TRBJ1-5, with 7 bases aligning to TRBD1. Germline lookup yields CDR1 MNHEY and CDR2 SVGEGT. The CDR3 consists of 13 residues. V dropped 5 bases and J dropped 5; count of bases not matched to a gene: 3. CDR3 protein: CASSDRDDQPQHF. The DNA of the CDR3 is TGTGCCAGCAGTGACAGGGACGATCAGCCCCAGCATTTT.

The chain combines TRBV14 with TRBJ2-3; 8 bases agree with TRBD1. The trim removed 4 bases at V and 4 bases at J, leaving 7 bases unmatched. CDR1 SGHDN and CDR2 FVKESK come from the germline V gene. The CDR3 consists of 15 residues. The CDR3 bases are TGTGCCAGCAGCCTGTCGGACAGGGTAGCAGATACGCAGTATTTT. It specifies CASSLSDRVADTQYF.

For the CDR3, the DNA is TGTGCCAGCAGTGAATCCACGGTCCGCAGGGCCCTTAACTATGGCTACACCTTC. As protein: CASSESTVRRALNYGYTF. The chain combines TRBV2 with TRBJ1-2; D may be TRBD1 (5 bases). Per the germline V gene, CDR1 is SNHLY and CDR2 is FYNNEI. Deletions cut 2 bases from V and 1 base from J, with 20 bases between. This CDR3 spans 18 amino acids. Full variable domain (outside the CDR3, taken from reference TRBV2 and TRBJ1-2): EPEVTQTPSHQVTQMGQEVILRCVPISNHLYFYWYRQILGQKVEFLVSFYNNEISEKSEIFDDQFSVERPDGSNFTLKIRSTKLEDSAMYFCASSESTVRRALNYGYTFGSGTRLTVV.

The V and J genes are TRBV30 and TRBJ2-3; D is possibly TRBD2 (6 bases). V was trimmed by 2 bases and J by 5 bases, leaving 11 bases between them. Per germline, CDR1 GTSNPN and CDR2 SVGIG (reference sequence). The CDR3 is made up of 13 amino acids. This chain's CDR3 is CAWSPGLRDTQYF. CDR3 in DNA: TGTGCCTGGAGTCCGGGACTTAGAGATACGCAGTATTTT.

The V gene is TRBV7-9, the J gene TRBJ1-1; TRBD1 agrees at 7 bases. CDR1 is SEHNR, CDR2 FQNEAQ, per germline (reference sequence). The CDR3 length is 14 residues. After removal of 5 bases from V and 1 base from J, the junction contained 4 bases not matched to a gene. CDR3 loop: CASSPRTGNTEAFF. CDR3 nucleotide sequence: TGTGCCAGCAGCCCCAGGACAGGGAACACTGAAGCTTTCTTT.